Below, one T cell receptor beta chain is given with its context. Its antigen is currently unknown. Sequencing was performed with immunoSEQ multiplex PCR; in TCRdb, only in-frame clones are kept and a portion is missing. The sample has roughly 120,000 clones, 75% to 95% seen once. These data belong to a study of graft-versus-host responses after intestinal transplantation. Study-level information: After anti-thymocyte globulin induction, recipients took tacrolimus and steroids for about 3 years.

Study outcomes and limitations: Recipient marrow harbored GvH clones, some of which surfaced first in ileum or blood. Early post-transplant falls in HvG clones accompanied the peak levels of circulating GvH clones.

The CDR3 runs to 11 residues. CDR1 KGHSH and CDR2 LQKENI come from the germline V gene. The V end lost 6 bases, the J end lost 8 bases, and 8 bases lay between the germline ends. The sequence derives from a human donor who received an intestinal transplant. The chain has TRBV18 and TRBJ2-1; D is uncertain. The sample in question was unstimulated CD4+ T cells sorted from spleen or lymph node cells, obtained before intestinal transplant. CDR3 bases: TGTGCCAGCTCCTCCAGTTATGAGCAGTTCTTC. It yields the protein CASSSSYEQFF. Full variable domain (rest looked up from reference TRBV18 and TRBJ2-1): NAGVMQNPRHLVRRRGQEARLRCSPMKGHSHVYWYRQLPEEGLKFMVYLQKENIIDESGMPKERFSAEFPKEGPSILRIQQVVRGDSAAYFCASSSSYEQFFGPGTRLTVL.